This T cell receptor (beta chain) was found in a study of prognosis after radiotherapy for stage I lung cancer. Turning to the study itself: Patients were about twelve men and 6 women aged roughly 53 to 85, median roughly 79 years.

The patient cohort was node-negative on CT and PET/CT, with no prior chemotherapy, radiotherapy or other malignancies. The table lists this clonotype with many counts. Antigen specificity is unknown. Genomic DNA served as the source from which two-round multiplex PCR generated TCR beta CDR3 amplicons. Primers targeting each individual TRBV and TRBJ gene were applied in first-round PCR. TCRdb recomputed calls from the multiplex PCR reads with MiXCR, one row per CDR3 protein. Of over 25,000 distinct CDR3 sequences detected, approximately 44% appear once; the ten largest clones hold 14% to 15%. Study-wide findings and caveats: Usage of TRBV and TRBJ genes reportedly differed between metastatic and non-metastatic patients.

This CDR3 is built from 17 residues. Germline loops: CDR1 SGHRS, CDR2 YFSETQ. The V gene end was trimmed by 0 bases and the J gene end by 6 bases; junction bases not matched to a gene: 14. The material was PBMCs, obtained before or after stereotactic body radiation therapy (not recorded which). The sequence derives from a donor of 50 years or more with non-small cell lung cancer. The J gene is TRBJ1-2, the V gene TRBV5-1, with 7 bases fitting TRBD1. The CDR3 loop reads CASSLVPNRGLLNGYTF. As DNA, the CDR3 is TGCGCCAGCAGCTTGGTCCCGAACAGGGGTTTATTGAATGGCTACACCTTC.